These 8 T cell receptor beta chains were sequenced from one sample in a study of cytomegalovirus exposure and HLA in healthy donors. The PCR was carried out with 60 Vbeta primers and 13 Jbeta primers. TCRdb's copy holds only in-frame clones and misses some; the assay was immunoSEQ multiplex PCR. The sample carries fewer than 200,000 clones, roughly four fifths recorded once. The sample taken for sequencing was PBMCs. The source is a young woman in good health and CMV-seropositive.

This clone was seen once. This chain joins TRBV7-9 and TRBJ2-5, with D possibly matching TRBD1 (5 bases). Trimming stripped 3 bases from V and 5 bases from J, with 13 bases between. There are 14 residues in the CDR3. Germline CDR1 reads SEHNR; CDR2 reads FQNEAQ (reference sequence). CDR3 sequence (DNA): TGTGCCAGCAGCTTTGACAGCCTCCCCGAGACCCAGTACTTC. Encoded protein: CASSFDSLPETQYF.

This chain uses TRBV9 with TRBJ2-7; D may be TRBD2 (6 bases). Germline V lookup: CDR1 SGDLS, CDR2 YYNGEE. The CDR3 totals 14 residues. V lost 3 bases and J lost 3, with 13 bases in between. CDR3 region: CASSGSGPGYEQYF. The CDR3 bases are TGTGCCAGCAGCGGGAGCGGGCCGGGCTACGAGCAGTACTTC.

This clone was recorded once. The chain combines TRBV15 with TRBJ2-7, with 12 positions matching TRBD2. Germline assignment: CDR1 LNHNV and CDR2 YYDKDF (reference sequence). This CDR3 spans 17 amino acids. The ends lost 5 bases at V and 3 bases at J; junction bases unmatched: 11. CDR3 bases: TGTGCCACCAGCTCCATTACCCCTAGCGGGGGGGTCTACGAGCAGTACTTC. This sequence encodes CATSSITPSGGVYEQYF.

The CDR3 region has the DNA TGTGCCAGCAGCGATGGACGGGGAGTGTATGAGCAGTTCTTC. Translating it yields CASSDGRGVYEQFF. This chain links TRBV7-8 with TRBJ2-1, with D possibly being TRBD2 (5 bases). Germline assignment: CDR1 SGHVS and CDR2 FQNEAQ. CDR3 length equals 14 residues. V was pared by 5 bases and J by 8 bases, with 16 bases between.

The V and J genes are TRBV14 and TRBJ1-4; D unclear. Trimming removed 4 bases from V and 2 bases from J, with 11 bases in between. The CDR3 sequence is 15 residues long. Germline assignment: CDR1 SGHDN and CDR2 FVKESK. The DNA for the CDR3 is TGTGCCAGCAGCCCGAGGAGAGCCACTAATGAAAAACTGTTTTTT. Protein: CASSPRRATNEKLFF.

This clone has just one count. The rearrangement joins TRBV6-1 to TRBJ2-1, with 10 positions matching TRBD2. The V gene's germline CDR1 is MNHNS and CDR2 SASEGT. The CDR3 contains 15 residues. With V trimmed by 7 bases and J by 7 bases, 10 bases remained unmatched. This chain's CDR3 is CASIPQRGGTNEQFF. Here the CDR3 DNA reads TGTGCCAGCATCCCCCAGCGGGGGGGCACGAATGAGCAGTTCTTC.

A single count supports this clone. The chain combines TRBV15 with TRBJ2-3; D uncertain. This CDR3 is 18 amino acids long. Germline-derived CDR1 and CDR2 are LNHNV and YYDKDF (reference sequence). V was cut by 5 bases and J by 0 bases, with 21 bases left in between. The chain's CDR3 is CATSPRTWASPSTDTQYF. CDR3 nucleotide sequence: TGTGCCACCAGCCCCCGCACCTGGGCCTCCCCTAGCACAGATACGCAGTATTTT.

The rearrangement links TRBV6-1 to TRBJ1-2; D possibly corresponds to TRBD1 (6 bases). Germline CDR1 is MNHNS and CDR2 is SASEGT. Trimming took 5 bases from V and 4 from J, leaving 14 bases between them. The CDR3 covers 14 residues. CDR3 coding DNA: TGTGCCAGCAGTAGGACAGAGGGGACCTATGGCTACACCTTC. Translated: CASSRTEGTYGYTF.